A single sample gave rise to the 15 T cell receptor beta chains below, sequenced in a study of T cell repertoires in cytomegalovirus infection. A single record per CDR3 protein comes from TCRdb applying MiXCR to the reads. The sample includes a few hundred thousand distinct CDR3 sequences, roughly an eighth of them seen just once. Material for sequencing was PBMCs. The receptors were sampled from a human donor in good health (CMV status not recorded). Some clones in this sample may be carry-over from other donors' samples.

This clonotype was seen a handful of times. The chain combines TRBV6-5 with TRBJ1-5; D remains unclear. The V gene lost 4 bases and the J gene lost 9 bases, with 16 bases spanning the gap. The CDR3 is 14 amino acids. Germline V lookup: CDR1 MNHEY, CDR2 SVGAGI. Here the CDR3 reads CASSFSSTAGPQHF. The CDR3 DNA follows: TGTGCCAGCAGTTTTTCCTCCACCGCGGGGCCCCAGCATTTT.

In regard to this clonotype: The CDR3 does not close with the conserved phenylalanine or tryptophan, likely indicating a read error. The chain has TRBV29-1 and TRBJ2-3, with unresolved D. V gave up 4 bases and J gave up 4 bases, with 9 bases separating them. The CDR3 consists of 12 residues. Germline V gives CDR1 SQVTM, CDR2 ANQGSEA. The CDR3 region has the DNA TGCAGCGTTGCTCAGGTGGCAGATACGCAGTATCTT. Residues: CSVAQVADTQYL.

The chain carries TRBV20-1 and TRBJ2-1, with D tentatively TRBD2 (6 bases). Trimming removed 5 bases from V and 0 bases from J, with 17 bases in between. The CDR3 runs to 16 residues. Germline CDR1 DFQATT, CDR2 SNEGSKA (reference sequence). CDR3 residues: CSAPGRDSRSYNEQFF. The CDR3 nucleotides are TGCAGTGCTCCTGGCAGGGACTCCCGCTCCTACAATGAGCAGTTCTTC.

This clonotype has ten or more counts. This chain links TRBV19 with TRBJ2-6; D is perhaps TRBD1 or TRBD2 (5 bases each). The germline gives CDR1 LNHDA, CDR2 SQIVND (reference sequence). The V end lost 5 bases, the J end lost 2 bases, and 10 bases lay between the germline ends. This CDR3 has 15 amino acids. The CDR3 DNA is TGTGCCAGTAGTCAAGGGACCGCTGGGGCCAACGTCCTGACTTTC. Its protein is CASSQGTAGANVLTF. Variable domain in full (rest from reference TRBV19 and TRBJ2-6): DGGITQSPKYLFRKEGQNVTLSCEQNLNHDAMYWYRQDPGQGLRLIYYSQIVNDFQKGDIAEGYSVSREKKESFPLTVTSAQKNPTAFYLCASSQGTAGANVLTFGAGSRLTVL.

The chain combines TRBV7-2 with TRBJ1-1, with unresolved D. Germline-derived CDR1 and CDR2 are SGHTA and FQGNSA. The V end was cut by 1 base, the J end by 10 bases, with 13 bases between. This CDR3 comprises 13 residues. DNA for the CDR3: TGTGCCAGCAGCTTAGTTCGCGGAGCAGGAGCTTTCTTT. Protein product: CASSLVRGAGAFF.

Many counts were recorded for this clonotype. The chain uses TRBV7-8 and TRBJ1-6; TRBD1 might be the D (5 bases). CDR3 size: 17 residues. The V end was cut by 1 base, the J end by 7 bases, with 17 bases between. Germline V CDR1 and CDR2: SGHVS, FQNEAQ. As DNA, the CDR3 is TGTGCCAGCAGCTTAGGAAGGGGAACAGGAGCGAATTCACCCCTCCACTTT. Translated: CASSLGRGTGANSPLHF.

There are a few counts of this clonotype. V is TRBV19 and J is TRBJ2-1; the match to TRBD2 covers 9 bases. J gave up 5 bases and V 3 bases, and 17 bases lay outside the gene matches. This CDR3 has 19 amino acids. Germline V lookup: CDR1 LNHDA, CDR2 SQIVND (reference sequence). Here the CDR3 DNA reads TGTGCCAGTAGTATTGACATGGCGGGGGGGACCCCAATGAACAATGAGCAGTTCTTC. Translating it yields CASSIDMAGGTPMNNEQFF.

This sequence joins TRBV20-1 and TRBJ1-5, with D hard to call. CDR3 size: 14 residues. V gave up 5 bases and J gave up 1 base, with 12 bases separating them. Germline assignment: CDR1 DFQATT and CDR2 SNEGSKA (reference sequence). CDR3 in DNA: TGCAGTGCTCAAGGGTGGGGAAGCAATCAGCCCCAGCATTTT. It translates to CSAQGWGSNQPQHF.

This clonotype was observed a handful of times. The chain employs TRBV20-1 and TRBJ2-2; no clear D. V lost 2 bases, J lost 1 base, and 5 bases lay in between. Germline CDR1 and CDR2: DFQATT and SNEGSKA (reference sequence). The CDR3 has 13 amino acids. CDR3 bases: TGCAGTGCTAGATTCCAGAACACCGGGGAGCTGTTTTTT. This sequence encodes CSARFQNTGELFF.

The chain employs TRBV20-1 and TRBJ2-1; maybe TRBD2 (6 bases). Trimming left V 3 bases short and J 12 bases short, with 21 bases between. Germline-derived CDR1 and CDR2 are DFQATT and SNEGSKA (reference sequence). The CDR3 is 14 residues long. The CDR3 spells CSARSSAGPGLQFF. In DNA form, the CDR3 reads TGCAGTGCTAGGTCCTCGGCGGGGCCCGGTTTGCAGTTCTTC.

The sample holds many counts of this clonotype. Germline and junction disagree at one end, which may indicate a read error. This chain joins TRBV12-3 or TRBV12-4 and TRBJ1-1; weak D call: TRBD1 (5 bases). The CDR3 totals 13 residues. This chain's CDR3 is CASRPLGSPGPIF. The CDR3 bases are TGTGCCAGCAGACCCTTAGGGTCGCCGGGACCTATCTTT.

This clonotype was counted ten times or more. This chain uses TRBV11-3 with TRBJ2-1, with unresolved D. The CDR3 loop spans 15 amino acids. Trimming removed 0 bases at V and 7 bases at J, with 13 bases between. CDR1 SGHNT and CDR2 YENEEA come from the germline V gene. As DNA, the CDR3 is TGTGCCAGCAGCTTAGAGTTCGGTAGCTCAAATGAGCAGTTCTTC. It is translated as CASSLEFGSSNEQFF.

This clonotype was seen repeatedly, ten times or more. This sequence joins TRBV20-1 and TRBJ1-1, with a tentative D call TRBD1 (5 bases). The CDR3 is 15 residues long. Germline loops: CDR1 DFQATT, CDR2 SNEGSKA (reference sequence). Trimming removed 2 bases from V and 5 bases from J, with 18 bases in between. CDR3 sequence reads: CSARNPLGQGTEAFF. CDR3 bases: TGCAGTGCTAGAAATCCTTTGGGGCAAGGGACTGAAGCTTTCTTT.

The table lists this clonotype with a few counts. The V and J genes are TRBV9 and TRBJ1-4; D gene uncertain. Trimming left V 7 bases short and J 0 bases short, with 16 bases between. Per germline, CDR1 SGDLS and CDR2 YYNGEE. The CDR3 runs to 16 residues. CDR3 in amino acids: CASGPEAGPTNEKLFF. As DNA, the CDR3 is TGTGCCAGCGGCCCGGAGGCAGGACCAACTAATGAAAAACTGTTTTTT.

This clonotype was observed at least ten times. This rearrangement joins TRBV12-3 or TRBV12-4 to TRBJ2-5; D may be TRBD2 (5 bases). Trimming cost V 6 bases and J 2 bases, with 13 bases left between them. The CDR3 has 14 residues. Here the CDR3 DNA reads TGTGCCAGCAGCCGAGGGTGGTTGCAAGAGACCCAGTACTTC. This translates into CASSRGWLQETQYF.